The clone carrying this T cell receptor beta chain was counted at least ten times. The antigen remains undetermined. The sample comes from a study of regulatory T cells in long-lasting Graves disease. Study-wide findings and caveats: The study found TRBV28, TRBJ1-2 and TRBJ2-5 favored in persistent disease.

In building TCR beta libraries, iRepertoire HTBI primers were used together with Arm-PCR of CDR3 regions. Via MiXCR, TCRdb re-called the multiplex PCR reads, giving one row per CDR3 protein. The sample shows 600,000 to 650,000 distinct CDR3 sequences, less than 20% of them seen only once. Time point: newly diagnosed GD, antithyroid drugs for less than 3 months. After RNA was extracted from PBMCs, the TCR library was made from it. This CDR3 has 16 residues. CDR1 is SGHAT and CDR2 is FQNNGV in the germline V gene. The V end was cut by 1 base, the J end by 3 bases, with 15 bases between. The sample was also reused in another study, on T cells in Graves' hyperthyroidism and ophthalmopathy.

The clonotype was recovered from a woman aged 25 to 39 with Graves disease. V is TRBV11-2 and J is TRBJ1-1; TRBD1 is a possible D gene (5 bases). The sample in question was peripheral blood mononuclear cells (PBMCs), obtained at new diagnosis, from a patient treated with antithyroid drugs. The CDR3 region is CASSLVWDLGYTEAFF. The CDR3 DNA is TGTGCCAGCAGCTTAGTCTGGGACCTGGGGTACACTGAAGCTTTCTTT.